These 29 T cell receptor beta chains came from one sample sequenced in a study of blood T cell repertoires in COVID-19. Measured with immunoSEQ multiplex PCR; TCRdb has only the in-frame clones, and not every one. The data hold some 200,000 clones, with 86% observed a single time. The sequenced sample was PBMCs or T cells enriched from blood (not recorded which). Receptor source: a woman aged 40 to 50 with acute COVID-19.

The chain has TRBV24-1 and TRBJ2-2, with D perhaps matching TRBD1 (6 bases). V lost 5 bases and J lost 7, with 16 bases in between. This CDR3 has 15 amino acids. Germline CDR1 and CDR2: KGHDR and SFDVKD. The CDR3 DNA reads TGTGCCACCAGTGCCCCGGGTACAGGGATCGGGGAGCTGTTTTTT. Translating it yields CATSAPGTGIGELFF.

The rearrangement joins TRBV2 to TRBJ1-2; perhaps TRBD1 as D (6 bases). V was cut by 9 bases and J by 8 bases, with 16 bases left in between. Germline V gene lookup returns CDR1 SNHLY and CDR2 FYNNEI. The CDR3 sequence is 12 residues long. The CDR3 coding sequence is TGTGCCAGACTACAGGGACGTCGAGGCTACACCTTC. It codes for CARLQGRRGYTF.

The rearrangement links TRBV6-5 to TRBJ1-3, with D uncertain. Trimming took 6 bases from V and 0 from J, leaving 6 bases between them. Germline CDR1 MNHEY, CDR2 SVGAGI. This CDR3 is built from 13 residues. The CDR3 DNA reads TGTGCCAGCAGGAGGAGCTCTGGAAACACCATATATTTT. Its translation is CASRRSSGNTIYF.

The J gene is TRBJ2-7, the V gene TRBV9; TRBD2 might be the D (5 bases). CDR1 SGDLS and CDR2 YYNGEE come from the germline V gene. The CDR3 extends over 14 amino acids. Trimming cost V 2 bases and J 3 bases, with 12 bases left between them. CDR3 region: CASSVSGSGYEQYF. CDR3 DNA sequence: TGTGCCAGCAGCGTCTCGGGCAGCGGCTACGAGCAGTACTTC.

This rearrangement joins TRBV27 to TRBJ1-6; D remains unclear. The CDR3 has 14 residues. Germline V lookup: CDR1 MNHEY, CDR2 SMNVEV (reference sequence). V shed 2 bases and J shed 4 bases, with 6 bases lying between them. The CDR3 loop reads CASSLEGYNSPLHF. CDR3 sequence (DNA): TGTGCCAGCAGTTTAGAGGGATATAATTCACCCCTCCACTTT.

The genes are TRBV19 and TRBJ2-2, with 11 bases that match TRBD1. The V gene end was trimmed by 3 bases and the J gene end by 4 bases; junction bases not matched to a gene: 7. CDR1 and CDR2 from the germline V gene are LNHDA and SQIVND (reference sequence). The CDR3 runs 17 residues. CDR3 amino acids: CASSMPRGTGGTGELFF. In DNA form, the CDR3 reads TGTGCCAGTAGTATGCCTAGAGGGACAGGGGGCACCGGGGAGCTGTTTTTT.

The chain uses TRBV6-5 and TRBJ1-6, with D possibly TRBD1 on 6 matching bases. The CDR3 sequence is 15 residues long. Deletions cut 6 bases from V and 1 base from J, with 10 bases between. Germline V gives CDR1 MNHEY, CDR2 SVGAGI. CDR3 sequence: CASSLTGSYNSPLHF. DNA for the CDR3: TGTGCCAGCAGCCTGACAGGTTCCTATAATTCACCCCTCCACTTT.

The chain links TRBV7-9 to TRBJ1-5; D may be TRBD1 (5 bases). There are 16 residues in the CDR3. CDR1 and CDR2 (germline): SEHNR, FQNEAQ (reference sequence). Trimming took 4 bases from V and 4 from J, leaving 17 bases between them. The CDR3 nucleotides are TGTGCCAGCAGCTCCCACCTGGGGGGGACTAATCAGCCCCAGCATTTT. This gives the protein CASSSHLGGTNQPQHF.

The rearrangement links TRBV27 to TRBJ1-4, with no clear D. The V end was cut by 5 bases, the J end by 3 bases, with 13 bases between. The CDR3 covers 15 residues. CDR1 and CDR2 from the germline V gene are MNHEY and SMNVEV (reference sequence). The CDR3 region has the DNA TGTGCCAGCAGTGTTCGAGGGAGCCCTAATGAAAAACTGTTTTTT. Translated: CASSVRGSPNEKLFF.

This clone appeared a single time. V usage is TRBV7-8 and J usage is TRBJ1-2, with D possibly matching TRBD1 (6 bases). The CDR3 is 18 residues long. Germline CDR1 is SGHVS and CDR2 is FQNEAQ. With 5 bases removed from V and 0 bases from J, the gap between germline ends came to 22 bases. In DNA, the CDR3 is TGTGCCAGCAGCCTCAACCCGACAGGAGCGGGGGCTAACTATGGCTACACCTTC. It codes for CASSLNPTGAGANYGYTF.

The V call is TRBV5-4, the J call TRBJ2-7, with 13 bases identical to TRBD2. Germline CDR1 SGHNT, CDR2 YYREEE (reference sequence). V lost 0 bases to trimming and J lost 7 bases; unmatched junction nucleotides: 10. This CDR3 contains 17 residues. For the CDR3, the DNA is TGTGCCAGCAGCTTGGCCAAAGGACTAGCGGGGGCAGGGGAGCAGTACGTC. Its protein product is CASSLAKGLAGAGEQYV.

This clone is a singleton in its sample. The chain links TRBV19 to TRBJ1-2; D gene ambiguous. Germline CDR1 and CDR2: LNHDA and SQIVND (reference sequence). This CDR3 is 14 amino acids long. Trimming stripped 7 bases from V and 4 bases from J, with 16 bases between. The CDR3 loop reads CASTGSPYLYGYTF. The CDR3, as DNA: TGTGCCAGTACGGGATCTCCCTATCTCTATGGCTACACCTTC.

This clone was picked up one time. The chain carries TRBV2 and TRBJ1-4; possible D gene TRBD1, 6 bases. This CDR3 spans 15 amino acids. CDR1 and CDR2 from the germline V gene are SNHLY and FYNNEI. Trimming removed 6 bases from V and 4 bases from J, with 15 bases in between. The CDR3 region has the DNA TGTGCCAGCAGGCCCACAGGGAATAATAATGAAAAACTGTTTTTT. The encoded protein is CASRPTGNNNEKLFF.

This clone has a single count. The chain's CDR3 is CSVEEVGGNYGYTF. CDR3 coding DNA: TGCAGCGTTGAAGAAGTAGGGGGCAACTATGGCTACACCTTC. V is TRBV29-1 and J is TRBJ1-2, with 7 bases that match TRBD1. This CDR3 is 14 amino acids long. Trimming took 0 bases from V and 2 from J; bases not matched to a gene: 3. The germline CDR1 and CDR2 sequences are SQVTM and ANQGSEA. The variable domain in full, completed from reference TRBV29-1 and TRBJ1-2, reads SAVISQKPSRDICQRGTSLTIQCQVDSQVTMMFWYRQQPGQSLTLIATANQGSEATYESGFVIDKFPISRPNLTFSTLTVSNMSPEDSSIYLCSVEEVGGNYGYTFGSGTRLTVV.

CDR3 DNA sequence: TGTGCCAGCAGCTCATCAGGACAGGGAATGTTTGGAAACACCATATATTTT. Its translation: CASSSSGQGMFGNTIYF. This chain joins TRBV7-9 and TRBJ1-3; TRBD1 agrees at 8 bases. This CDR3 comprises 17 residues. CDR1 is SEHNR and CDR2 is FQNEAQ in the germline V gene (reference sequence). The J segment lost 3 bases and the V segment lost 4 bases, leaving 11 bases of the junction unmatched.

The V and J genes are TRBV6-1 and TRBJ1-1; D unclear. V was shortened by 0 bases and J by 4 bases, with 9 bases between the two germline ends. The V gene's germline CDR1 is MNHNS and CDR2 SASEGT. The CDR3 covers 14 residues. The CDR3 here is CASSEAIPGTEAFF. CDR3 DNA sequence: TGTGCCAGCAGTGAAGCTATTCCGGGCACTGAAGCTTTCTTT.

V usage is TRBV5-5 and J usage is TRBJ2-7, with D possibly TRBD2 on 6 matching bases. Germline CDR1 reads SGHKS; CDR2 reads YYEKEE (reference sequence). The CDR3 runs 15 residues. V was shortened by 1 base and J by 4 bases, with 15 bases between the two germline ends. The DNA of the CDR3 is TGTGCCAGCAGCTTGCAAAGGGACTTAGGATACGAGCAGTACTTC. Translating it yields CASSLQRDLGYEQYF.

V and J are TRBV29-1 and TRBJ2-5; 7 bases agree with TRBD1. The germline V gene encodes CDR1 SQVTM and CDR2 ANQGSEA. The CDR3 runs 13 residues. Trimming at V came to 7 bases and at J to 5 bases, leaving 10 bases not matched to a gene. The CDR3 loop is CSDQGVAGETQYF. The DNA of the CDR3 is TGCAGCGACCAGGGGGTTGCTGGGGAGACCCAGTACTTC.

This chain connects TRBV21-1 to TRBJ2-7; the table's D call of TRBD1 was not tested on the DNA. TRBV21-1 is recorded as a pseudogene. The CDR3 has 15 amino acids. Written as DNA, the CDR3 is TGTGCCAGCAGCAAGCCGGCACAGGGATCCTACGAGCAGTACTTC. Protein product: CASSKPAQGSYEQYF.

The chain couples TRBV18 to TRBJ2-1; 9 bases align to TRBD1. V gave up 3 bases and J gave up 4 bases; unmatched junction bases: 4. CDR1 KGHSH and CDR2 LQKENI come from the germline V gene. The CDR3 runs 15 residues. CDR3 amino acids: CASSPGQGTYNEQFF. The CDR3 DNA sequence: TGTGCCAGCTCACCCGGACAGGGGACGTACAATGAGCAGTTCTTC.

This rearrangement joins TRBV10-1 to TRBJ1-2, with D hard to call. CDR1 WNHNN and CDR2 SYGVQD come from the germline V gene (reference sequence). Trimming cost V 2 bases and J 0 bases, with 7 bases left between them. CDR3 size: 14 residues. The CDR3 region is CASSERTANYGYTF. The CDR3 DNA is TGCGCCAGCAGTGAGCGAACTGCTAACTATGGCTACACCTTC.

The chain joins TRBV27 to TRBJ1-6; a possible D gene is TRBD1 (6 bases). Trimming removed 5 bases from V and 7 bases from J, with 15 bases in between. Germline-derived CDR1 and CDR2 are MNHEY and SMNVEV (reference sequence). This CDR3 region has 15 residues. The CDR3 reads CASSPEWTENSPLHF. The CDR3 bases are TGTGCCAGCAGTCCCGAATGGACAGAAAATTCACCCCTCCACTTT.

This clone showed up just once. V usage is TRBV13 and J usage is TRBJ1-2, with TRBD1 matching 8 bases. The germline V gene has CDR1 PRHDT and CDR2 FYEKMQ (reference sequence). This CDR3 is built from 17 residues. After removal of 5 bases from V and 1 base from J, the junction contained 12 bases not matched to a gene. The CDR3 coding sequence is TGTGCCAGCAGCGAAGGCCCTGGGACAGGAGTTAACTATGGCTACACCTTC. It specifies CASSEGPGTGVNYGYTF. The variable domain in full, with the rest retrieved from reference TRBV13 and TRBJ1-2, is AAGVIQSPRHLIKEKRETATLKCYPIPRHDTVYWYQQGPGQDPQFLISFYEKMQSDKGSIPDRFSAQQFSDYHSELNMSSLELGDSALYFCASSEGPGTGVNYGYTFGSGTRLTVV.

The chain recombines TRBV19 with TRBJ2-7; maybe TRBD2 (6 bases). Germline loops: CDR1 LNHDA, CDR2 SQIVND (reference sequence). The length of the CDR3 is 15 residues. The V end lost 6 bases, the J end lost 3 bases, and 18 bases lay between the germline ends. CDR3 DNA sequence: TGTGCCAGTAGCGGACGGGGGTTGGGGTTCTACGAGCAGTACTTC. The encoded protein is CASSGRGLGFYEQYF.

The V gene is TRBV7-2, the J gene TRBJ1-1, with D uncertain. There are 14 residues in the CDR3. Germline-derived CDR1 and CDR2 are SGHTA and FQGNSA. V was trimmed by 7 bases and J by 1 base, leaving 13 bases between them. In DNA form, the CDR3 reads TGTGCCAGCACCCCCCCCAACAGGAACACTGAAGCTTTCTTT. It yields the protein CASTPPNRNTEAFF.

In this sample, this clone turned up once. The CDR3 sequence is CASSTGNTEAFF. The CDR3 bases are TGTGCCAGCAGTACAGGGAACACTGAAGCTTTCTTT. The rearrangement joins TRBV27 to TRBJ1-1; tentative D call: TRBD1 (5 bases). Per the germline V gene, CDR1 is MNHEY and CDR2 is SMNVEV (reference sequence). V lost 5 bases to trimming and J lost 1 base, with 5 bases between them. CDR3 length: 12 residues.

The chain has TRBV18 and TRBJ1-3; 7 positions match TRBD1. The V gene end was trimmed by 4 bases and the J gene end by 3 bases; junction bases not matched to a gene: 3. This CDR3 contains 14 residues. Germline V gene data show CDR1 as KGHSH and CDR2 as LQKENI. DNA of the CDR3: TGTGCCAGCTCACGCGACAGGGATGGAAACACCATATATTTT. This codes for CASSRDRDGNTIYF.

This clone showed up just once. The rearrangement links TRBV5-1 to TRBJ1-2; D ambiguous. CDR1 and CDR2 (germline): SGHRS, YFSETQ. The CDR3 covers 12 residues. V shed 0 bases and J shed 6 bases, with 6 bases lying between them. CDR3: CASSLAGNGYTF. The CDR3 nucleotides read TGCGCCAGCAGCTTGGCGGGGAATGGCTACACCTTC.

The chain employs TRBV5-1 and TRBJ1-6; D is ambiguous. This CDR3 has 15 amino acids. V was clipped by 2 bases and J by 7 bases, with 13 bases between them. CDR1 and CDR2 from the germline V gene are SGHRS and YFSETQ. In DNA, the CDR3 is TGCGCCAGCAGCTTCCAGGTGGGAGCGAATTCACCCCTCCACTTT. It encodes CASSFQVGANSPLHF.